The 32 T cell receptor beta chains presented below share a single source sample, sequenced in a study of CD8+ T cells in alopecia areata. RNA, once extracted, was reverse transcribed into cDNA for use as the sequencing template. Assay: immunoSEQ multiplex PCR; the TCRdb copy retains only in-frame clones and omits some. The sample shows about 92,000 clones, 40% to 50% of them seen only once. Treatment specified: oral pan-JAK inhibitor, 5-10 mg twice daily. Sequences were derived from CD8+ T cells sorted from blood, sampled at week 24, from a patient treated with tofacitinib. The source of these receptors is a human donor with alopecia areata.

This clone has just a few counts. This sequence joins TRBV7-2 and TRBJ2-7; TRBD1 matches at 8 bases. Trimming at V came to 4 bases and at J to 0 bases, leaving 5 bases not matched to a gene. The CDR3 covers 15 residues. The germline V gene has CDR1 SGHTA and CDR2 FQGNSA. The CDR3 sequence: CASSSWTGSSYEQYF. The DNA of the CDR3 is TGTGCCAGCAGCTCCTGGACAGGGAGCTCCTACGAGCAGTACTTC. Variable domain in full (rest from reference TRBV7-2 and TRBJ2-7): GAGVSQSPSNKVTEKGKDVELRCDPISGHTALYWYRQSLGQGLEFLIYFQGNSAPDKSGLPSDRFSAERTGGSVSTLTIQRTQQEDSAVYLCASSSWTGSSYEQYFGPGTRLTVT.

This clone was counted a few times. This chain links TRBV6-1 with TRBJ1-6; maybe TRBD1 (5 bases). Germline V gives CDR1 MNHNS, CDR2 SASEGT. V was trimmed by 1 base and J by 3 bases, leaving 13 bases between them. The CDR3 has 17 amino acids. Here the CDR3 reads CASSEEIRQNYNSPLHF. The CDR3 DNA reads TGTGCCAGCAGTGAAGAAATTCGACAGAACTATAATTCACCCCTCCACTTT.

This clone showed up just a few times. The J gene is TRBJ2-7, the V gene TRBV6-6; 7 bases align to TRBD1. J gave up 6 bases and V 5 bases, and 4 bases lay outside the gene matches. CDR1 MNHNY and CDR2 SVGAGI come from the germline V gene (reference sequence). This CDR3 has 12 amino acids. CDR3 sequence (DNA): TGTGCCAGCAGTCAACAGGGGTCCGAGCAGTACTTC. Translating it yields CASSQQGSEQYF.

This clone was seen only a few times. The chain is built from TRBV19 and TRBJ2-1; 8 bases align to TRBD2. Trimming removed 6 bases from V and 0 bases from J; junction bases left unmatched: 7. The CDR3 has 16 residues. Germline V lookup: CDR1 LNHDA, CDR2 SQIVND (reference sequence). The CDR3 protein is CASRIGGESSYNEQFF. DNA of the CDR3: TGTGCCAGTAGGATCGGGGGGGAGAGCTCCTACAATGAGCAGTTCTTC.

The genes are TRBV27 and TRBJ2-3; no firm D call. V dropped 4 bases and J dropped 10 bases, with 21 bases sitting between them. Germline CDR1 MNHEY, CDR2 SMNVEV (reference sequence). CDR3 length: 15 residues. The CDR3 reads CASSSNPPGFVSQYF. CDR3 nucleotide sequence: TGTGCCAGCAGTTCCAACCCTCCGGGTTTTGTGTCGCAGTATTTT.

This chain uses TRBV5-4 with TRBJ2-7; D not resolved. The CDR3 length is 14 residues. Trimming took off 4 bases at V and 5 bases at J, with 16 bases between the two ends. From germline, CDR1 is SGHNT and CDR2 YYREEE (reference sequence). CDR3: CASSPRPGWHEQYF. The CDR3 nucleotides read TGTGCCAGCAGCCCCCGTCCTGGATGGCACGAGCAGTACTTC.

This clone showed up just a few times. The chain recombines TRBV29-1 with TRBJ2-5; possible D gene TRBD1, 6 bases. V lost 3 bases to trimming and J lost 0 bases, with 17 bases between them. This CDR3 is built from 16 residues. Germline V gene data show CDR1 as SQVTM and CDR2 as ANQGSEA. The CDR3 DNA sequence: TGCAGCGTTGAGGGGGCTGGGCCCACTAACCAAGAGACCCAGTACTTC. It translates to CSVEGAGPTNQETQYF.

The J gene is TRBJ1-1, the V gene TRBV30, with no clear D. Germline V gene sequence: CDR1 GTSNPN, CDR2 SVGIG (reference sequence). With 2 bases removed from V and 0 bases from J, the gap between germline ends came to 10 bases. CDR3 length: 14 residues. The CDR3 sequence is CAWSLETVNTEAFF. CDR3 in DNA: TGTGCCTGGAGTCTCGAAACAGTGAACACTGAAGCTTTCTTT.

The chain has TRBV7-9 and TRBJ1-1; no definite D call. The ends were cut back, 6 bases at V and 5 bases at J, with 16 bases in the middle. The CDR3 is 14 amino acids. Germline V lookup: CDR1 SEHNR, CDR2 FQNEAQ (reference sequence). For the CDR3, the DNA is TGTGCCAGCAGTCCCCCCAGGCGGGGTACTGAAGCTTTCTTT. It is translated as CASSPPRRGTEAFF.

This clone was found a few times. The chain couples TRBV21-1 to TRBJ2-6; the table calls TRBD2, which could not be checked here. TRBV21-1 is tagged as a pseudogene. The CDR3 consists of 17 residues. The CDR3 here is CASSHGTRRSGANVLTF. The CDR3 DNA is TGTGCCAGCAGCCACGGGACTAGACGGAGTGGGGCCAACGTCCTGACTTTC.

This clone was counted a few times. CDR3 DNA: TGTGCCAGCAGCTCTCCCAGGGGGAACACTGAAGCTTTCTTT. Protein product: CASSSPRGNTEAFF. V is TRBV7-9 and J is TRBJ1-1, with a tentative D call TRBD1 (6 bases). Trimming left V 4 bases short and J 1 base short, with 10 bases between. CDR1 is SEHNR, CDR2 FQNEAQ, per germline (reference sequence). There are 14 residues in the CDR3.

This chain joins TRBV19 and TRBJ1-1; 8 nucleotides match TRBD1. After removal of 11 bases from V and 5 bases from J, the junction contained 7 bases not matched to a gene. The CDR3 is made up of 12 amino acids. Germline lookup yields CDR1 LNHDA and CDR2 SQIVND (reference sequence). CDR3 in DNA: TGTGCCTCGTGGGGACAGGTGACTGAAGCTTTCTTT. It yields the protein CASWGQVTEAFF. Together with reference TRBV19 and TRBJ1-1, the CDR3 gives the full variable domain: DGGITQSPKYLFRKEGQNVTLSCEQNLNHDAMYWYRQDPGQGLRLIYYSQIVNDFQKGDIAEGYSVSREKKESFPLTVTSAQKNPTAFYLCASWGQVTEAFFGQGTRLTVV.

V gene TRBV7-9 combines with J gene TRBJ1-4, with D possibly TRBD1 on 5 matching bases. Germline V gene data show CDR1 as SEHNR and CDR2 as FQNEAQ (reference sequence). The CDR3 extends over 15 amino acids. V was cut by 4 bases and J by 2 bases, with 11 bases left in between. The CDR3 sequence is CASSYSGTTNEKLFF. CDR3 coding DNA: TGTGCCAGCAGCTATTCAGGGACTACTAATGAAAAACTGTTTTTT.

The CDR3 region is CASSPRSSGRAVGTGELFF. In DNA form, the CDR3 reads TGTGCCAGCAGCCCGCGCTCTAGCGGGAGGGCCGTCGGCACCGGGGAGCTGTTTTTT. This sequence joins TRBV7-6 and TRBJ2-2; TRBD2 agrees at 12 bases. The J segment lost 4 bases and the V segment lost 5 bases, leaving 14 bases of the junction unmatched. Per the germline V gene, CDR1 is SGHVS and CDR2 is FNYEAQ. This CDR3 has 19 residues.

This clone was found a few times. V usage is TRBV29-1 and J usage is TRBJ2-7, with unresolved D. The CDR3 covers 14 residues. Trimming cost V 1 base and J 0 bases, with 10 bases left between them. Germline V CDR1 and CDR2: SQVTM, ANQGSEA. Written as DNA, the CDR3 is TGCAGCGTTGAAGTGGGCGGAAGCTCCTACGAGCAGTACTTC. Translated, it gives CSVEVGGSSYEQYF.

The chain uses TRBV11-2 and TRBJ1-3; D is undetermined. CDR1 and CDR2 (germline): SGHAT, FQNNGV. The V gene lost 8 bases and the J gene lost 0 bases, with 14 bases spanning the gap. The CDR3 has 15 residues. The chain's CDR3 is CASALRADSGNTIYF. Written as DNA, the CDR3 is TGTGCCAGCGCCCTCCGGGCCGACTCTGGAAACACCATATATTTT.

This clone was picked up a small number of times. The rearrangement links TRBV4-3 to TRBJ1-5, with unresolved D. The CDR3 covers 14 residues. Trimming stripped 0 bases from V and 9 bases from J, with 12 bases between. The V gene's germline CDR1 is LGHNA and CDR2 YSLEER. This CDR3 is CASSQDLGEPPQHF. CDR3 bases: TGCGCCAGCAGCCAAGATCTGGGAGAACCGCCCCAGCATTTT.

This chain links TRBV19 with TRBJ2-5; the D gene is possibly TRBD2 (6 bases). Germline V gene sequence: CDR1 LNHDA, CDR2 SQIVND (reference sequence). The CDR3 has 15 residues. V lost 2 bases and J lost 4, with 14 bases in between. CDR3: CASSINSFGGETQYF. CDR3 nucleotide sequence: TGTGCCAGTAGTATAAACAGCTTCGGGGGAGAGACCCAGTACTTC.

This clone was recorded a few times. The chain employs TRBV29-1 and TRBJ1-2, with unresolved D. Per germline, CDR1 SQVTM and CDR2 ANQGSEA. This CDR3 has 14 amino acids. Trimming cost V 5 bases and J 2 bases, with 15 bases left between them. The CDR3 DNA follows: TGCAGCGTTAAGTGGGGAGGCGGGAACTATGGCTACACCTTC. Encoded protein: CSVKWGGGNYGYTF.

This clone has more than one count but fewer than ten. This chain joins TRBV7-9 and TRBJ2-7; possible D gene TRBD1, 6 bases. The CDR3 is 14 amino acids. V was clipped by 5 bases and J by 3 bases, with 14 bases between them. Germline CDR1 and CDR2: SEHNR and FQNEAQ (reference sequence). DNA of the CDR3: TGTGCCAGCAGCCAATCGGGACAAGGCTACGAGCAGTACTTC. It is translated as CASSQSGQGYEQYF.

This clone has just a few counts. V and J are TRBV6-5 and TRBJ2-7; 9 bases agree with TRBD2. Germline-derived CDR1 and CDR2 are MNHEY and SVGAGI. The trim removed 5 bases at V and 6 bases at J, leaving 11 bases unmatched. CDR3 length: 15 residues. CDR3 nucleotides: TGTGCCAGCAGTCCGTTAGCGGGAGTTTTCAGCGAGCAGTACTTC. Its translation is CASSPLAGVFSEQYF.

The chain employs TRBV7-2 and TRBJ2-5, with TRBD2 matching 7 bases. Trimming cost V 1 base and J 1 base; bases outside gene matches: 3. Germline V gene lookup returns CDR1 SGHTA and CDR2 FQGNSA. The CDR3 runs to 15 residues. The CDR3 region has the DNA TGTGCCAGCAGCTTAGACCTAGCGGCCCAAGAGACCCAGTACTTC. It yields the protein CASSLDLAAQETQYF.

In this sample, this clone turned up a few times. The chain employs TRBV15 and TRBJ1-1; D might be TRBD1 (5 bases). The V end was cut by 6 bases, the J end by 5 bases, with 16 bases between. From germline, CDR1 is LNHNV and CDR2 YYDKDF (reference sequence). The length of the CDR3 is 14 residues. The CDR3 DNA reads TGTGCCACCAGGGCAGGGTGGGGGAGGACTGAAGCTTTCTTT. This translates into CATRAGWGRTEAFF.

This chain joins TRBV5-1 and TRBJ2-5; no definite D call. This CDR3 region has 14 residues. The germline V gene has CDR1 SGHRS and CDR2 YFSETQ. V was shortened by 0 bases and J by 5 bases, with 11 bases between the two germline ends. The chain's CDR3 is CASSLDKVGETQYF. In nucleotides, the CDR3 is TGCGCCAGCAGCTTGGACAAAGTCGGGGAGACCCAGTACTTC.

The chain links TRBV30 to TRBJ1-2; 7 bases match TRBD1. V lost 0 bases, J lost 4 bases, and 5 bases stayed unmatched. The CDR3 is 14 residues long. The germline V gene has CDR1 GTSNPN and CDR2 SVGIG (reference sequence). The CDR3 sequence: CAWSVGTALYGYTF. The CDR3 DNA follows: TGTGCCTGGAGTGTCGGGACAGCTCTCTATGGCTACACCTTC.

The chain combines TRBV9 with TRBJ2-1, with 10 bases aligning to TRBD2. CDR3 length: 16 residues. Germline lookup yields CDR1 SGDLS and CDR2 YYNGEE. V lost 2 bases to trimming and J lost 4 bases; unmatched junction nucleotides: 6. CDR3 protein: CASSVGTSEVYNEQFF. Written as DNA, the CDR3 is TGTGCCAGCAGCGTGGGGACTAGCGAGGTTTACAATGAGCAGTTCTTC.

The chain links TRBV5-1 to TRBJ2-6; tentative D call: TRBD1 (6 bases). The V and J ends lost 0 bases and 0 bases respectively, with 13 bases between them. CDR1 and CDR2 from the germline V gene are SGHRS and YFSETQ. The CDR3 has 18 amino acids. CDR3 DNA: TGCGCCAGCAGCTTGGAAGGGGGTTTTGTCTCTGGGGCCAACGTCCTGACTTTC. This encodes CASSLEGGFVSGANVLTF.

Worth noting for this clone: This sequence is one base from a far larger clone and is likely a read error. This CDR3 is also generated by other DNA sequences in the sample. The J gene is TRBJ1-1, the V gene TRBV5-4; D not certain. Trimming took off 2 bases at V and 4 bases at J, with 6 bases between the two ends. This CDR3 contains 12 residues. The germline V gene encodes CDR1 SGHNT and CDR2 YYREEE (reference sequence). The CDR3 region has the DNA TGTGCCAGCAGCTTCGGAACCACTGAAGCTTTCTTT. Translated: CASSFGTTEAFF. The full variable domain, its missing parts supplied by reference TRBV5-4 and TRBJ1-1, is ETGVTQSPTHLIKTRGQQVTLRCSSQSGHNTVSWYQQALGQGPQFIFQYYREEENGRGNFPPRFSGLQFPNYSSELNVNALELDDSALYLCASSFGTTEAFFGQGTRLTVV.

This clone was picked up a small number of times. This chain connects TRBV13 to TRBJ1-3, with D possibly being TRBD1 (5 bases). Germline V gene lookup returns CDR1 PRHDT and CDR2 FYEKMQ (reference sequence). The length of the CDR3 is 15 residues. Trimming pared 4 bases from V and 4 bases from J, leaving 14 bases between. For the CDR3, the DNA is TGTGCCAGCAGCTCCCCCGGGGGTGCCGGAAACACCATATATTTT. This sequence encodes CASSSPGGAGNTIYF.

This clone was seen a few times. The chain is built from TRBV7-2 and TRBJ1-1; no clear D gene. The germline V gene encodes CDR1 SGHTA and CDR2 FQGNSA. This CDR3 is built from 14 residues. V was clipped by 5 bases and J by 1 base, with 11 bases between them. As DNA, the CDR3 is TGTGCCAGCAGCCCCCTTGCCTCGAACACTGAAGCTTTCTTT. Translated: CASSPLASNTEAFF.

The V and J genes are TRBV9 and TRBJ2-7, with a tentative D call TRBD2 (5 bases). Between the trimmed V and J ends, which lost 2 bases and 4 bases, there was a span of 16 bases. Germline V CDR1 and CDR2: SGDLS, YYNGEE. CDR3 size: 15 residues. This CDR3 reads CASSVYGLPEYEQYF. The DNA of the CDR3 is TGTGCCAGCAGCGTCTACGGACTCCCGGAATACGAGCAGTACTTC. The full variable domain, rest sourced from reference TRBV9 and TRBJ2-7, is DSGVTQTPKHLITATGQRVTLRCSPRSGDLSVYWYQQSLDQGLQFLIQYYNGEERAKGNILERFSAQQFPDLHSELNLSSLELGDSALYFCASSVYGLPEYEQYFGPGTRLTVT.

This clone occurred a few times. The chain joins TRBV29-1 to TRBJ2-1; no firm D call. Germline CDR1 SQVTM, CDR2 ANQGSEA. V shed 4 bases and J shed 4 bases, with 8 bases lying between them. This CDR3 region has 12 residues. The CDR3 nucleotides read TGCAGCGTTGTACCCGTTTACAATGAGCAGTTCTTC. Its protein product is CSVVPVYNEQFF.